The source of this T cell receptor (beta chain) is a study of blood T cell repertoires in COVID-19. Overall study context: The United States, Italy and Spain supplied acute and convalescent COVID-19 samples.

CDR3 size: 14 residues. V lost 4 bases to trimming and J lost 10 bases; unmatched junction nucleotides: 11. Germline CDR1 and CDR2: SGHTS and YDEGEE. Generated by immunoSEQ multiplex PCR, the TCRdb table keeps only in-frame clones and is missing some. This table has approximately 300,000 clones, roughly nine tenths appearing once. Input material: PBMCs or T cells enriched from blood (not recorded which). The receptor was isolated from a woman aged 25 to 39 who had recovered from COVID-19. The chain recombines TRBV5-8 with TRBJ1-2; TRBD1 aligns across 9 bases. The CDR3 DNA follows: TGTGCCAGCAGCGTGACAGGGGGTAAAGAGGACTACACCTTC. It translates to CASSVTGGKEDYTF.